The rows below give T cell receptor beta chains drawn from one sample of a study of T-cell reconstitution after alpha-beta-depleted transplantation in children. From the PCR reads, TCRdb called clonotypes with MiXCR, one entry per CDR3 protein. Among about 200,000 distinct CDR3 sequences listed, roughly 6.3% were seen once. The source material was PBMCs, sampled before TCRalphabeta/CD19-depleted stem cell transplant. The receptors were gathered from a girl less than two years old with combined immunodeficiency, due to receive a stem cell transplant. Both conserved end residues are part of each CDR3. D genes are given only for firm matches. Expanded clones get a size class; other rows say once, few or many, or leave the size out.

size,J,D,V,length,DNA,CDR3
many,TRBJ2-1,NA,TRBV4-3,15,TGCGCCAGCAGCCAAGATGTCCCAGCGTTGAATGAGCAGTTCTTC,CASSQDVPALNEQFF
few,TRBJ2-2,NA,TRBV6-2/TRBV6-3,12,TGTGCCAGCGAGGGGATCACCGGGGAGCTGTTTTTT,CASEGITGELFF
many,TRBJ2-1,NA,TRBV29-1,16,TGCAGCGTTGAACAGGGGCTAGATGCTTCCTACAATGAGCAGTTCTTC,CSVEQGLDASYNEQFF
many,TRBJ2-3,NA,TRBV20-1,16,TGCAGTGCTCTCCTACCGGGCCAGCATCTCACAGATACGCAGTATTTT,CSALLPGQHLTDTQYF
many,TRBJ2-7,NA,TRBV20-1,15,TGCAGTGCTAGAGATGCGCGACTACCTGCGTACGAGCAGTACTTC,CSARDARLPAYEQYF
many,TRBJ2-1,NA,TRBV29-1,16,TGCAGCGTTGAAGGGGGTTTTGGGGGTCAATACAATGAGCAGTTCTTC,CSVEGGFGGQYNEQFF
many,TRBJ2-4,NA,TRBV28,16,TGTGCCAGCAGTTTACGGGGAAATCTAGCCAAAAACATTCAGTACTTC,CASSLRGNLAKNIQYF
many,TRBJ2-7,TRBD2,TRBV7-9,17,TGTGCCAGCAACACTGGACTAGCGGGGTTCTCGACGGGCGAGCAGTACTTC,CASNTGLAGFSTGEQYF
many,TRBJ2-7,NA,TRBV19,13,TGTGCCAGTAGTATGGCTGATGGAGCCGAGCAGTACTTC,CASSMADGAEQYF
many,TRBJ1-2,NA,TRBV29-1,13,TGCAGCGTTGTTACGGGCGACAACTATGGCTACACCTTC,CSVVTGDNYGYTF
many,TRBJ2-1,TRBD2,TRBV12-3/TRBV12-4,15,TGTGCCAGCAGGGAGGGACTAGCAGATGGTGAGGAGCAGTTCTTC,CASREGLADGEEQFF
many,TRBJ1-1,NA,TRBV27,14,TGTGCCAGCAGTTTTTTGGGAATGAACACTGAAGCTTTCTTT,CASSFLGMNTEAFF
many,TRBJ1-2,NA,TRBV6-1,20,TGTGCCAGCAGCGAATTCAGTCTCAACCGGGACGTCGGACTTAACTATGGCTACACCTTC,CASSEFSLNRDVGLNYGYTF
many,TRBJ1-1,TRBD1,TRBV28,15,TGTGCCAGCAGTTTGATGCCGGGGACAGGGACTGAAGCTTTCTTT,CASSLMPGTGTEAFF
many,TRBJ2-3,NA,TRBV6-6,13,TGTGCCAGCAGTTACTACCAGAGGGATACGCAGTATTTT,CASSYYQRDTQYF
many,TRBJ2-5,TRBD1,TRBV24-1,14,TGTGCCACCAGTGAACAGGGGGTTGTCGAGACCCAGTACTTC,CATSEQGVVETQYF
many,TRBJ2-1,NA,TRBV20-1,15,TGCAGTGCTTGGCGTCCTTCAGGGCACAATGATGAGCAGTTCTTC,CSAWRPSGHNDEQFF
few,TRBJ1-2,NA,TRBV15,13,TGTGCCACCAGCAACGAAGCGTGGGGTGGCTACACCTTC,CATSNEAWGGYTF
many,TRBJ1-4,NA,TRBV20-1,17,TGCAGTGCTAGTCCCAGGGGTGGGACACCTGCTAATGAAAAACTGTTTTTT,CSASPRGGTPANEKLFF
many,TRBJ2-5,TRBD2,TRBV20-1,13,TGCAGTGCTCCCCTGCGGGGGCAAGAGACCCAGTACTTC,CSAPLRGQETQYF
many,TRBJ2-2,NA,TRBV7-8,15,TGTGCCAGCAGCTTACGGACAACGAACACCGGGGAGCTGTTTTTT,CASSLRTTNTGELFF
many,TRBJ2-7,NA,TRBV7-9,15,TGTGCCAGCAGCTCTTGGGACCTAAGGGACCACGAGCAGTACTTC,CASSSWDLRDHEQYF
NA,TRBJ1-2,NA,TRBV29-1,13,TGCAGCGTTGAATGGTGGGGGAGCCATGGCTACACCTTC,CSVEWWGSHGYTF
many,TRBJ1-4,NA,TRBV4-2,15,TGTGCCAGCAGCCCTCAGGGGTACCCTAATGAAAAACTGTTTTTT,CASSPQGYPNEKLFF
many,TRBJ2-7,TRBD1,TRBV9,15,TGTGCCAGCAGCACCCAAGGAGGGACAGGGGTCGAGCAGTACTTC,CASSTQGGTGVEQYF
NA,TRBJ2-4,NA,TRBV15,16,TGTGCCACCAGCAGAGAGGCGGGACTAGCCAAAAACATTCAGTACTTC,CATSREAGLAKNIQYF
many,TRBJ2-5,NA,TRBV28,15,TGTGCCAGCAGACTCGACAGGCAGTACCAAGAGACCCAGTACTTC,CASRLDRQYQETQYF
many,TRBJ2-7,NA,TRBV27,13,TGCGCCAGCAGCTCCGGCGGGGCCTACGAGCAGTACTTC,CASSSGGAYEQYF
many,TRBJ2-1,NA,TRBV12-3/TRBV12-4,12,TGTGCCAGCAGTTTCCCCCTCAATGAGCAGTTCTTC,CASSFPLNEQFF
NA,TRBJ2-7,NA,TRBV12-2,15,TGTGCAAGTCGCTTAGCGGGGGGACAGGGCTACGAGCAGTACTTC,CASRLAGGQGYEQYF
many,TRBJ2-1,NA,TRBV27,15,TGTGCCAGCAGTTTGGAGACTCAGTCTTACAATGAGCAGTTCTTC,CASSLETQSYNEQFF
many,TRBJ2-2,NA,TRBV27,15,TGTGCCAGCAGTTTTTGGGGCGGTTACACCGGGGAGCTGTTTTTT,CASSFWGGYTGELFF
many,TRBJ2-7,NA,TRBV3-1,12,TGTGCCAGCAGCCAAGAACCAGGCGAGCAGTACTTC,CASSQEPGEQYF
many,TRBJ2-2,TRBD2,TRBV27,15,TGTGCCAGCAGTGCCAGACTAGCGGGCACCGGGGAGCTGTTTTTT,CASSARLAGTGELFF
many,TRBJ2-7,TRBD1,TRBV13,18,TGTGCCAGCAGCCCCCAATCCAGTGGGACAGGGGGCAGGTACGAGCAGTACTTC,CASSPQSSGTGGRYEQYF
many,TRBJ2-7,NA,TRBV29-1,12,TGCAGCGTTGAACTCCCAGGCTACGAGCAGTACTTC,CSVELPGYEQYF
many,TRBJ2-7,TRBD1,TRBV7-6,15,TGTGCCAGCAGCTTCACCGGGACAGGGGCATTCGAGCAGTACTTC,CASSFTGTGAFEQYF
NA,TRBJ2-7,TRBD2,TRBV2,14,TGTGCCAGCAGAGCTAGCGGGGGTTCCTACGAGCAGTACTTC,CASRASGGSYEQYF
many,TRBJ2-3,NA,TRBV7-3,12,TGTGCCAGCAGCGTTAAAACAGATACGCAGTATTTT,CASSVKTDTQYF
many,TRBJ2-1,NA,TRBV7-9,16,TGTGCCAGCAGTTCAATGGGCCCGGGTCTGGGGAATGAGCAGTTCTTC,CASSSMGPGLGNEQFF
many,TRBJ2-7,NA,TRBV7-2,14,TGTGCCAGCAGCTTCTATGGAGGGCTTGGGGAGCAGTACTTC,CASSFYGGLGEQYF